This T cell receptor (beta chain) came from a study of control samples from healthy donors and cancer patients. V lost 5 bases and J lost 6; bases outside the gene matches: 9. Germline V gene data show CDR1 as SGHVS and CDR2 as FQNEAQ. The CDR3 is 14 residues long. Sequencing used immunoSEQ multiplex PCR; TCRdb keeps in-frame clones, though not all of them. The profile shows about 120,000 clones, approximately 90% of them singletons. The sequence came from a woman under 30 in good health. The sample comprised blood. The rearrangement joins TRBV7-8 to TRBJ1-2; 7 nucleotides line up with TRBD1. The CDR3 is CASSPREGADGYTF. The CDR3 bases are TGTGCCAGCAGCCCCAGGGAGGGGGCTGATGGCTACACCTTC.